These 21 T cell receptor beta chains were all obtained from the same sample, sequenced in a study of blood T cells in healthy people across ages. Through a sample-barcoded 5' primer and a J-beta primer mix, a second PCR was run for roughly 6 to 12 cycles. TCRdb re-called the 5' RACE reads through MiXCR, storing one row per CDR3 protein. Here the sample spans about 670,000 distinct CDR3 sequences, approximately 52% being singletons. Sequencing used blood. The receptors come from a woman of 80 years or more in good health.

This clonotype was seen only a few times. This may come from a read error, since a much larger clone is one base off. The genes are TRBV29-1 and TRBJ2-5; 8 bases are a match to TRBD1. V gave up 4 bases and J gave up 11 bases; unmatched junction bases: 15. Per germline, CDR1 SQVTM and CDR2 ANQGSEA. This CDR3 comprises 14 residues. CDR3 bases: TGCAGCGTTGGCCGGACAGGGTCTCGGAATGAGCAGTACTTC. Translation: CSVGRTGSRNEQYF.

This chain joins TRBV28 and TRBJ1-5; 7 bases fit TRBD1. Germline V CDR1 and CDR2: MDHEN, SYDVKM. The length of the CDR3 is 17 residues. Trimming cost V 1 base and J 5 bases; bases outside gene matches: 11. CDR3 in amino acids: CASSLFMVGTDDQPQHF. CDR3 in DNA: TGTGCCAGCAGTTTATTTATGGTCGGGACAGATGATCAGCCCCAGCATTTT.

Concerning this clonotype: Given a much more abundant clone one base away, this may be a read error. Because it lacks the conserved phenylalanine or tryptophan at the end, this CDR3 is likely a read error. This rearrangement joins TRBV7-2 to TRBJ1-2; 8 nucleotides match TRBD1. CDR1 is SGHTA and CDR2 is FQGNSA in the germline V gene. This CDR3 region has 14 residues. The ends lost 6 bases at V and 0 bases at J; junction bases unmatched: 3. For the CDR3, the DNA is TGTGCCAGCAGACTACAGGGGGCTAACTATGGCTACACCTAC. It specifies CASRLQGANYGYTY.

The chain recombines TRBV7-2 with TRBJ1-2, with 7 bases fitting TRBD1. The germline CDR1 and CDR2 sequences are SGHTA and FQGNSA. V lost 5 bases to trimming and J lost 8 bases; unmatched junction nucleotides: 14. This CDR3 is built from 15 residues. Here the CDR3 reads CASSPQTGRSEGYTF. The CDR3 DNA reads TGTGCCAGCAGCCCCCAGACAGGGAGGTCAGAAGGCTACACCTTC.

With respect to this clonotype: A read error is possible here, since a much larger clone lies one base away. J is TRBJ2-7 and V is TRBV29-1; weak D call: TRBD2 (5 bases). Judging by the DNA end, TRBJ2-5 fits better; the J call may be wrong. Germline lookup yields CDR1 SQVTM and CDR2 ANQGSEA. The CDR3 has 12 residues. The CDR3 DNA sequence: TGCGGCACTAGAGCGGTAGGGGAGACCCAGTACTTC. It codes for CGTRAVGETQYF.

To note about this clonotype: One junction end disagrees with the germline gene, perhaps due to a read error. The rearrangement links TRBV25-1 to TRBJ2-3, with 11 bases matching TRBD2. Per germline, CDR1 MGHDK and CDR2 SYGVNS. This CDR3 spans 16 amino acids. The CDR3 loop reads CASSAKLAGDTDTQYF. CDR3 DNA: TGTGCCAGCAGTGCCAAACTAGCGGGGGACACAGACACGCAGTATTTT.

This clonotype showed up many times. The chain joins TRBV6-5 to TRBJ2-1, with D unresolved. This CDR3 spans 14 amino acids. From germline, CDR1 is MNHEY and CDR2 SVGAGI. The V end lost 5 bases, the J end lost 2 bases, and 10 bases lay between the germline ends. The CDR3 loop is CASSPMTTYNEQFF. The CDR3 nucleotides read TGTGCCAGCAGTCCCATGACAACCTACAATGAGCAGTTCTTC.

This clonotype has at least ten counts. This chain joins TRBV9 and TRBJ2-1; TRBD1 matches at 8 bases. Germline V gene lookup returns CDR1 SGDLS and CDR2 YYNGEE. Germline trimming cut 3 bases from V and 1 base from J; bases unmatched to any gene: 6. The CDR3 contains 16 residues. The CDR3 region is CASSAYGQGSYNEQFF. In DNA, the CDR3 is TGTGCCAGCAGCGCCTACGGACAGGGTTCCTACAATGAGCAGTTCTTC.

Details on this clonotype: A much more abundant neighbour one base away suggests this may be a read error. J is TRBJ1-5 and V is TRBV6-6; no firm D call. This CDR3 contains 12 residues. Germline V gene sequence: CDR1 MNHNY, CDR2 SVGAGI (reference sequence). The CDR3 loop is CASSYQNQPRHF. DNA for the CDR3: TGTGCCAGCAGTTATCAGAATCAGCCCCGGCATTTT.

This clonotype was picked up one time. The chain has TRBV20-1 and TRBJ2-5; D gene unclear. CDR1 is DFQATT and CDR2 is SNEGSKA in the germline V gene (reference sequence). Between the trimmed V and J ends, which lost 5 bases and 1 base, there was a span of 11 bases. The CDR3 loop spans 13 amino acids. DNA for the CDR3: TGCAGTGCTCTCGTGGGTAGCCAAGAGACCCAGTACTTC. It codes for CSALVGSQETQYF.

The chain uses TRBV7-6 and TRBJ1-1; D is undetermined. V was clipped by 3 bases and J by 0 bases, with 14 bases between them. CDR1 and CDR2 from the germline V gene are SGHVS and FNYEAQ. The CDR3 consists of 16 residues. CDR3 sequence reads: CASSFRWNGVNTEAFF. CDR3 coding DNA: TGTGCCAGCAGCTTTCGGTGGAATGGGGTGAACACTGAAGCTTTCTTT.

A note on this clonotype: Since a much larger clone is just one base distant, this may be a read error. This chain joins TRBV14 and TRBJ2-1; D may be TRBD2 (5 bases). The CDR3 covers 17 residues. Germline CDR1 is SGHDN and CDR2 is FVKESK. Trimming took 1 base from V and 2 from J, leaving 15 bases between them. The CDR3: CASSQGSWRAAYNEQFF. The CDR3 bases are TGTGCCAGCAGCCAAGGCAGTTGGCGAGCGGCCTACAATGAGCAGTTCTTC.

CDR3 sequence: CASSKEGQGGYTF. Written as DNA, the CDR3 is TGCGCCAGCAGCAAGGAGGGACAGGGTGGCTACACCTTC. The rearrangement links TRBV5-1 to TRBJ1-2; 9 nucleotides match TRBD1. The CDR3 loop spans 13 amino acids. The V segment lost 4 bases and the J segment 7 bases; nucleotides outside the gene matches: 5. Germline V lookup: CDR1 SGHRS, CDR2 YFSETQ. The full variable domain, with the rest looked up from reference TRBV5-1 and TRBJ1-2, is KAGVTQTPRYLIKTRGQQVTLSCSPISGHRSVSWYQQTPGQGLQFLFEYFSETQRNKGNFPGRFSGRQFSNSRSEMNVSTLELGDSALYLCASSKEGQGGYTFGSGTRLTVV.

This clonotype was recorded a few times. The CDR3 is CASSPDVEAGQAFF. The CDR3 DNA reads as TGCGCCAGCAGCCCTGACGTCGAGGCGGGTCAAGCTTTCTTT. V usage is TRBV4-1 and J usage is TRBJ1-1, with D uncertain. Germline loops: CDR1 MGHRA, CDR2 YSYEKL. Trimming removed 4 bases from V and 9 bases from J, with 18 bases in between. CDR3 length: 14 amino acids.

This clonotype was seen a handful of times. DNA for the CDR3: TGCGCCAGCAGCCCCGGACAGGGGGGCATTCAGCCCCAGCATTTT. Protein sequence: CASSPGQGGIQPQHF. V and J are TRBV5-1 and TRBJ1-5, with 10 positions matching TRBD1. The germline CDR1 and CDR2 sequences are SGHRS and YFSETQ. The CDR3 totals 15 residues. The V and J ends lost 4 bases and 6 bases, in that order; junction bases with no gene match: 7.

This clonotype appeared a single time. The gene calls are TRBV7-6 and TRBJ2-5; D gene unclear. Looked up from germline, CDR1 is SGHVS and CDR2 is FNYEAQ. V was pared by 0 bases and J by 0 bases, with 11 bases between. The CDR3 sequence is 16 residues long. Here the CDR3 reads CASSLAETPYQETQYF. DNA for the CDR3: TGTGCCAGCAGCTTAGCAGAAACCCCGTACCAAGAGACCCAGTACTTC. The complete variable domain, with remaining parts taken from reference TRBV7-6 and TRBJ2-5, reads GAGVSQSPRYKVTKRGQDVALRCDPISGHVSLYWYRQALGQGPEFLTYFNYEAQQDKSGLPNDRFSAERPEGSISTLTIQRTEQRDSAMYRCASSLAETPYQETQYFGPGTRLLVL.

In this sample, this clonotype turned up many times. This sequence joins TRBV6-1 and TRBJ1-5, with D possibly matching TRBD1 (5 bases). From germline, CDR1 is MNHNS and CDR2 SASEGT. Trimming pared 7 bases from V and 11 bases from J, leaving 15 bases between. The CDR3 is made up of 12 amino acids. In DNA form, the CDR3 reads TGTGCCAGCACCTTAGGGGAGGGCGCCCAGCATTTT. Translating it yields CASTLGEGAQHF.

Points on this clonotype: A much bigger clone sits one base away, suggesting this may be a read error. The chain uses TRBV29-1 and TRBJ2-5, with 8 bases lining up with TRBD1. The J call is uncertain, as TRBJ2-7 better fits the DNA end. Germline values: CDR1 SQVTM, CDR2 ANQGSEA. This CDR3 spans 12 amino acids. This chain's CDR3 is CSVHRTGTEQYF. DNA for the CDR3: TGCAGCGTCCACCGGACAGGGACCGAGCAGTACTTC.

This clonotype was seen only a few times. The rearrangement links TRBV29-1 to TRBJ2-3, with 7 bases fitting TRBD2. Germline V gene data show CDR1 as SQVTM and CDR2 as ANQGSEA. V dropped 2 bases and J dropped 3; count of bases not matched to a gene: 5. The CDR3 sequence is 14 residues long. The CDR3 DNA follows: TGCAGCGTTGAAAAGGCGGGACTAACAGATACGCAGTATTTT. Translating it yields CSVEKAGLTDTQYF.

As for this clonotype: At one end the junction does not follow the germline gene, possibly because of a read error. The chain couples TRBV18 to TRBJ2-3; a weak D match, TRBD2 (6 bases). The CDR3 contains 15 residues. Germline V CDR1 and CDR2: KGHSH, LQKENI. CDR3 sequence (DNA): TGTGGCAGCTCAAAAGGCGGGGCCATCGCAGATACGCAGTATTTT. As protein: CGSSKGGAIADTQYF.

This clonotype was seen ten or more times. This chain connects TRBV12-3 or TRBV12-4 to TRBJ2-4; 10 nucleotides agree with TRBD2. Germline trimming cut 5 bases from V and 9 bases from J; bases unmatched to any gene: 7. CDR3 size: 14 residues. CDR3 sequence: CASSPQREGGIQYF. CDR3 sequence (DNA): TGTGCCAGCAGTCCCCAGCGGGAGGGAGGCATTCAGTACTTC.